Listed below are T cell receptor beta chains from one sample, sequenced in a study of cytomegalovirus exposure and HLA in healthy donors. Sequenced by immunoSEQ multiplex PCR; TCRdb stores in-frame clones only, minus some. Here the sample spans over 130,000 clones, about 75% being singletons. Sequenced sample: PBMCs. The origin of the receptors is a woman aged 25-40 years in good health and CMV-seronegative. CDR3s include the opening cysteine and the closing phenylalanine or tryptophan. D genes are given only for firm matches. Clone size, where shown, is once, few, many, or a class for clones that have expanded.

TRBD1	TRBV7-9	TRBJ1-4	few	CASSLGTVEKLFF	TGTGCCAGCAGCCTCGGGACAGTTGAAAAACTGTTTTTT
.	TRBV5-1	TRBJ2-3	.	CASSLVGQGSDTQYF	TGCGCCAGCAGCTTGGTCGGCCAGGGTTCAGATACGCAGTATTTT
TRBD2	TRBV6-5	TRBJ2-3	once	CASSSLTSGYKDTQYF	TGTGCCAGCAGTTCGTTGACTAGCGGATATAAAGATACGCAGTATTTT
TRBD1	TRBV29-1	TRBJ1-2	.	CSVEYGQGAPGYTF	TGCAGCGTTGAATACGGGCAGGGGGCGCCTGGCTACACCTTC
.	TRBV28	TRBJ1-6	few	CASSRTGGNSPLHF	TGTGCCAGCAGCAGAACGGGGGGGAACTCACCCCTCCACTTT
TRBD1	TRBV10-3	TRBJ2-7	.	CAISEGQGAAYEQYF	TGTGCCATCAGTGAGGGACAGGGGGCTGCGTACGAGCAGTACTTC
TRBD2	TRBV5-4	TRBJ2-1	.	CASSSRLAGSGNEQFF	TGTGCCAGCAGCTCTCGACTAGCGGGGTCTGGAAATGAGCAGTTCTTC
TRBD2	TRBV14	TRBJ2-7	few	CASSASGYYEQYF	TGTGCCAGCAGCGCTAGCGGTTACTACGAGCAGTACTTC
.	TRBV14	TRBJ2-1	.	CASSQDAGYNEQFF	TGTGCCAGCAGCCAAGATGCCGGTTACAATGAGCAGTTCTTC
.	TRBV2	TRBJ1-1	.	CASSRTRNTEAFF	TGTGCCAGCAGTCGGACTCGGAACACTGAAGCTTTCTTT
.	TRBV7-2	TRBJ2-3	.	CASSLLANTDTQYF	TGTGCCAGCAGCTTATTGGCCAACACAGATACGCAGTATTTT
.	TRBV10-3	TRBJ2-1	few	CAISGAGQPKQFF	TGTGCCATCAGCGGAGCGGGACAACCTAAGCAGTTCTTC
.	TRBV5-6	TRBJ1-2	.	CASSLGRGTSNYGYTF	TGTGCCAGCAGCTTGGGCAGGGGAACGTCAAACTATGGCTACACCTTC
.	TRBV5-5	TRBJ1-2	.	CASSLEQNLNYGYTF	TGTGCCAGCAGCTTGGAACAGAATCTCAACTATGGCTACACCTTC
.	TRBV6-1	TRBJ2-2	.	CASSVGPGELFF	TGTGCCAGCAGTGTGGGCCCCGGGGAGCTGTTTTTT
TRBD1	TRBV18	TRBJ2-7	.	CASSPSGQGFEQYF	TGTGCCAGCTCACCATCGGGACAGGGTTTCGAGCAGTACTTC
TRBD2	TRBV2	TRBJ2-6	.	CASSDPHRGGGGANVLTF	TGTGCCAGCAGTGATCCTCACCGGGGGGGCGGTGGGGCCAACGTCCTGACTTTC
.	TRBV28	TRBJ1-6	few	CASSSSYGGYYNSPLHF	TGTGCCAGCAGTTCTTCCTACGGGGGATATTATAATTCACCCCTCCACTTT
TRBD2	TRBV9	TRBJ2-5	.	CASSRTSGSSFQETQYF	TGTGCCAGCAGCCGGACTAGCGGGAGTTCATTCCAAGAGACCCAGTACTTC
.	TRBV5-1	TRBJ1-6	.	CASSLAGSYNSPLHF	TGCGCCAGCAGCTTGGCGGGGTCCTATAATTCACCCCTCCACTTT
TRBD2	TRBV5-1	TRBJ2-7	.	CASSVSGSAYEQYF	TGCGCCAGCAGCGTTAGCGGGAGTGCCTACGAGCAGTACTTC
TRBD1	TRBV6-4	TRBJ1-2	.	CASSDPTGGPNYGYTF	TGTGCCAGCAGTGACCCAACAGGGGGCCCAAACTATGGCTACACCTTC
TRBD1	TRBV4-1	TRBJ1-2	few	CASSQDVDRRRYGYTF	TGCGCCAGCAGCCAAGATGTGGACAGGCGGCGGTATGGCTACACCTTC
TRBD2	TRBV28	TRBJ2-3	.	CASSTSGSADTQYF	TGTGCCAGCAGTACTAGCGGGAGCGCAGATACGCAGTATTTT
TRBD1	TRBV4-2	TRBJ1-1	few	CASSKRGLNTEAFF	TGTGCCAGCAGCAAAAGGGGGCTGAACACTGAAGCTTTCTTT
.	TRBV28	TRBJ2-7	.	CASSFRGLGGPIYEQYF	TGTGCCAGCAGTTTCCGTGGACTGGGCGGCCCCATTTACGAGCAGTACTTC
TRBD1	TRBV7-6	TRBJ1-4	few	CASSLGQGLNEKLFF	TGTGCCAGCAGCTTAGGACAGGGTCTTAATGAAAAACTGTTTTTT
TRBD1	TRBV5-1	TRBJ1-5	once	CASSEFGQVSQPQHF	TGCGCCAGCAGCGAATTCGGACAGGTTAGTCAGCCCCAGCATTTT
.	TRBV7-3	TRBJ2-1	.	CASSPRRGGKQFF	TGTGCCAGCAGCCCACGGCGGGGCGGTAAGCAGTTCTTC
.	TRBV30	TRBJ2-1	.	CAWSWGDSYNEQFF	TGTGCCTGGAGTTGGGGAGACTCCTACAATGAGCAGTTCTTC
.	TRBV28	TRBJ2-7	.	CASSLTGLTYEQYF	TGTGCCAGCAGTTTAACAGGACTAACCTACGAGCAGTACTTC
.	TRBV7-3	TRBJ1-4	many	CASRGRSEKLFF	TGTGCCAGCCGGGGGAGGAGTGAAAAACTGTTTTTT
TRBD1	TRBV28	TRBJ2-7	.	CASRGWDRTYEQYF	TGTGCCAGCAGGGGATGGGACAGGACCTACGAGCAGTACTTC
TRBD2	TRBV14	TRBJ2-3	few	CASSSFGTRDPQYF	TGTGCCAGCAGCTCCTTCGGGACTAGAGATCCGCAGTATTTT
.	TRBV6-5	TRBJ2-1	.	CASSYDREAYNEQFF	TGTGCCAGCAGTTACGACAGGGAGGCCTACAATGAGCAGTTCTTC
.	TRBV7-2	TRBJ2-3	.	CASSARAGWDTQYF	TGTGCCAGCAGCGCTAGGGCGGGATGGGATACGCAGTATTTT
.	TRBV30	TRBJ1-3	.	CAWSEEVNTIYF	TGTGCCTGGAGTGAGGAGGTAAACACCATATATTTT
TRBD1	TRBV28	TRBJ1-5	.	CASSLFNPGQDNQPQHF	TGTGCCAGCAGTTTATTTAATCCGGGACAGGACAATCAGCCCCAGCATTTT